This TCR beta chain was sequenced in a study of identifying expanded T cells in peripheral blood. Study outcomes and limitations: Technical replicates showed about 1.2 changed clones; around two weeks roughly 15; four weeks 19. Roughly 2-week clone count variance significantly increased as total template count grew.

During the collection period, no donor immune events like infections were recorded. The table came from immunoSEQ multiplex PCR; TCRdb's copy has only in-frame clones and leaves some out. The sample includes some 72,000 clones, roughly nine tenths of them seen just once. With regard to this clone: Its antigen remains unidentified.

The specimen was blood. This sequence was found in a person between 18 and 75 years old in good health.

CDR3 nucleotides: TGTGCCAGCAGCTACGCTACATCCCCAAGGGACACCATATATTTT. The encoded protein is CASSYATSPRDTIYF. The chain couples TRBV7-2 to TRBJ1-3; D unresolved. Germline lookup yields CDR1 SGHTA and CDR2 FQGNSA. The CDR3 has 15 amino acids. Trimming shortened V by 4 bases and J by 8 bases, and 18 bases separated the two germline ends.